The rows below give T cell receptor beta chains drawn from one sample of a study of shared clonotypes between healthy human individuals. Sequenced by immunoSEQ multiplex PCR; TCRdb stores in-frame clones only, minus some. The profile covers some 1.1 million clones, with 77% appearing a single time and approximately 0.9% taken by the ten largest. Sequenced input: memory CD4+ T cells from PBMCs. The receptor set was obtained from a man younger than 30 in good health. Some clones in this sample may be carry-over from other donors' samples. Both conserved end residues are part of each CDR3. The D gene is left open where the match is weak. The size of a clone is reported for some rows only, either as once, few or many, or as a class for expanded clones.

-,TRBJ2-1,once,TRBV18,CASSPLALGLDEQFF,TGTGCCAGCTCACCACTCGCCCTAGGGTTGGATGAGCAGTTCTTC
-,TRBJ1-3,-,TRBV21-1,CASSKERGLLSGNTIYF,TGTGCCAGCAGCAAAGAGAGGGGACTGCTCTCTGGAAACACCATATATTTT
TRBD2,TRBJ2-1,-,TRBV5-1,CASSLGTSGSLHNEQFF,TGCGCCAGCAGCTTGGGAACTAGCGGGAGCCTGCACAATGAGCAGTTCTTC
-,TRBJ2-7,-,TRBV6-6,CASKYHDSYEQYF,TGTGCCAGCAAATACCACGACAGCTACGAGCAGTACTTC
-,TRBJ1-1,-,TRBV6-5,CASSYERFTEAFF,TGTGCCAGCAGTTACGAACGGTTCACTGAAGCTTTCTTT
-,TRBJ1-5,few,TRBV18,CASSPIQGSNQPQHF,TGTGCCAGCTCACCCATACAGGGAAGCAATCAGCCCCAGCATTTT
TRBD2,TRBJ2-7,once,TRBV18,CASSPNQRGIHEQYF,TGTGCCAGCTCACCTAATCAGCGGGGGATTCACGAGCAGTACTTC
TRBD1,TRBJ1-5,-,TRBV4-1,CASSQELNRGLSNQPQHF,TGCGCCAGCAGCCAAGAGCTGAACAGGGGGCTCAGCAATCAGCCCCAGCATTTT
TRBD2,TRBJ2-1,many,TRBV4-1,CASSQDLFRTSGRARSNEQFF,TGCGCCAGCAGCCAAGATTTGTTCCGCACTAGCGGGAGGGCCCGTTCCAATGAGCAGTTCTTC
-,TRBJ2-7,few,TRBV4-3,CASSQEGRGYEQYF,TGCGCCAGCAGCCAAGAGGGCAGGGGCTACGAGCAGTACTTC
-,TRBJ2-1,-,TRBV30,CAWSVAAAAEQFF,TGTGCCTGGAGTGTCGCGGCAGCGGCTGAGCAGTTCTTC
-,TRBJ1-5,-,TRBV5-4,CASSSSPGGGSNQPQHF,TGTGCCAGCAGCTCAAGCCCCGGGGGAGGGAGCAATCAGCCCCAGCATTTT
TRBD1,TRBJ2-1,-,TRBV25-1,CASSDKTGWGYNEQFF,TGTGCCAGCAGTGATAAGACAGGGTGGGGATACAATGAGCAGTTCTTC
TRBD2,TRBJ2-3,-,TRBV7-3,CASSQPGLAVMDTQYF,TGCGCCAGCAGCCAGCCGGGACTAGCGGTGATGGATACGCAGTATTTT
TRBD1,TRBJ2-7,-,TRBV7-2,CASSSRQGGPYEQYF,TGTGCCAGCAGCTCGAGACAGGGCGGCCCCTACGAGCAGTACTTC
-,TRBJ1-5,-,TRBV19,CASSIGVQPNQPQHF,TGTGCCAGTAGTATAGGGGTACAGCCAAATCAGCCCCAGCATTTT
-,TRBJ2-1,-,TRBV7-2,CASSLGVSEQFF,TGTGCCAGCAGCTTAGGTGTGAGTGAGCAGTTCTTC
-,TRBJ1-5,-,TRBV6-1,CASSEALRPQHF,TGTGCCAGCAGTGAAGCGCTTCGGCCCCAGCATTTT
-,TRBJ1-1,many,TRBV4-1,CASSQPLADRTNTEAFF,TGCGCCAGCAGCCAACCCCTCGCTGACAGGACGAACACTGAAGCTTTCTTT
-,TRBJ2-7,-,TRBV28,CASSYKRGGNGGYEQYF,TGTGCCAGCAGCTATAAGAGAGGGGGAAACGGCGGATACGAGCAGTACTTC
TRBD2,TRBJ2-3,-,TRBV5-1,CASSAWGVRREGVADTQYF,TGCGCCAGCAGCGCTTGGGGGGTCCGGCGGGAGGGCGTAGCAGATACGCAGTATTTT
-,TRBJ2-7,few,TRBV7-9,CASSSMGSGGVYEQYF,TGTGCCAGCAGCTCCATGGGCAGTGGAGGGGTCTACGAGCAGTACTTC
-,TRBJ1-2,-,TRBV6-5,CASSYFDGSGYTF,TGTGCCAGCAGTTACTTCGACGGGTCGGGCTACACCTTC
TRBD1,TRBJ1-3,once,TRBV9,CASSVAGTGVSSGNTIYF,TGTGCCAGCAGCGTAGCCGGGACAGGGGTGAGCTCTGGAAACACCATATATTTT
-,TRBJ2-7,-,TRBV11-3,CASSLRGASTYEQYF,TGTGCCAGCAGCTTACGTGGAGCGTCCACCTACGAGCAGTACTTC
TRBD2,TRBJ2-4,-,TRBV6-6,CASRTSGREKNIQYF,TGTGCCAGCCGGACTAGCGGGAGGGAAAAAAACATTCAGTACTTC
TRBD2,TRBJ2-7,-,TRBV5-1,CASSRSGGTYEQYF,TGCGCCAGCAGCAGGAGCGGGGGGACCTACGAGCAGTACTTC
TRBD2,TRBJ2-5,-,TRBV10-3,CAIGGGPLSGIHVETQYF,TGTGCCATCGGGGGAGGCCCTTTAAGCGGGATACATGTAGAGACCCAGTACTTC
-,TRBJ2-5,-,TRBV28,CASRPSRAGQETQYF,TGTGCCAGCAGACCCTCCAGGGCGGGCCAAGAGACCCAGTACTTC
TRBD1,TRBJ1-1,-,TRBV2,CASREQGTNTEAFF,TGTGCCAGCAGAGAACAGGGGACGAACACTGAAGCTTTCTTT
-,TRBJ2-1,many,TRBV7-3,CASSSFGLPYNEQFF,TGTGCCAGCAGCTCCTTCGGACTACCCTACAATGAGCAGTTCTTC
TRBD1,TRBJ2-7,-,TRBV7-6,CASSRGQGFDEQYF,TGTGCCAGCAGCCGCGGACAGGGTTTCGACGAGCAGTACTTC
TRBD1,TRBJ1-1,few,TRBV2,CASSETGMNTEAFF,TGTGCCAGCAGTGAGACAGGGATGAACACTGAAGCTTTCTTT
-,TRBJ1-1,-,TRBV18,CASSPAGGREAFF,TGTGCCAGCTCACCGGCGGGGGGGCGAGAGGCTTTCTTT
-,TRBJ2-5,-,TRBV29-1,CSVAGGGQAQETQYF,TGCAGCGTTGCCGGAGGCGGGCAGGCCCAAGAGACCCAGTACTTC
TRBD1,TRBJ2-1,-,TRBV29-1,CSVDPTGAHEQFF,TGCAGCGTTGACCCAACAGGGGCCCATGAGCAGTTCTTC
-,TRBJ2-3,once,TRBV10-3,CAISDTLIHTDTQYF,TGTGCCATCAGTGACACCCTGATACACACAGATACGCAGTATTTT
-,TRBJ2-1,-,TRBV5-6,CASSLGGHGRTEQFF,TGTGCCAGCAGCTTGGGGGGACATGGACGAACTGAGCAGTTCTTC
-,TRBJ1-3,-,TRBV28,CAITPGGWKNGNTIYF,TGTGCCATAACCCCCGGAGGGTGGAAGAATGGAAACACCATATATTTT
-,TRBJ1-2,-,TRBV30,CAWRQDPVNYGYTF,TGTGCCTGGAGGCAGGACCCTGTGAACTATGGCTACACCTTC
TRBD1,TRBJ2-7,-,TRBV5-1,CASSLGLIGTGVDEQYF,TGCGCCAGCAGCTTGGGCCTCATCGGGACAGGGGTTGACGAGCAGTACTTC
-,TRBJ2-1,-,TRBV30,CALMGKNNEQFF,TGTGCCCTGATGGGCAAAAACAATGAGCAGTTCTTC
-,TRBJ2-7,-,TRBV27,CASSLHRDNYEQYF,TGTGCCAGCAGTTTACACCGGGACAACTACGAGCAGTACTTC
TRBD1,TRBJ1-1,-,TRBV6-5,CASSYYPGGETEAFF,TGTGCCAGCAGTTATTATCCAGGGGGGGAGACTGAAGCTTTCTTT
-,TRBJ2-2,-,TRBV7-2,CASTLSPFRDTGELFF,TGTGCCAGCACCCTAAGCCCCTTTCGGGACACCGGGGAGCTGTTTTTT
-,TRBJ1-5,-,TRBV28,CASRQGGEQPQHF,TGTGCCAGCAGACAGGGAGGGGAACAGCCCCAGCATTTT
-,TRBJ2-7,many,TRBV4-1,CASSALGTPYEQYF,TGCGCCAGCAGCGCCCTCGGGACACCCTACGAGCAGTACTTC
TRBD1,TRBJ2-1,-,TRBV18,CASSRRDRGNNEQFF,TGTGCCAGCTCACGTCGGGACAGGGGGAATAATGAGCAGTTCTTC
-,TRBJ2-7,-,TRBV10-3,CAIRGQGWEQYF,TGTGCCATCAGGGGTCAGGGGTGGGAGCAGTACTTC
TRBD1,TRBJ2-7,once,TRBV18,CASSPPGTGGGEQYF,TGTGCCAGCTCACCCCCCGGGACAGGCGGCGGCGAGCAGTACTTC
-,TRBJ1-1,-,TRBV30,CAWDYGLNTEAFF,TGTGCCTGGGACTACGGCCTGAACACTGAAGCTTTCTTT
-,TRBJ2-1,-,TRBV5-6,CASSFVSYNEQFF,TGTGCCAGCAGCTTCGTATCGTACAATGAGCAGTTCTTC
TRBD1,TRBJ2-3,-,TRBV5-5,CASSLVGGTGGDTQYF,TGTGCCAGCAGCTTGGTTGGCGGGACAGGGGGTGATACGCAGTATTTT
TRBD1,TRBJ1-2,-,TRBV27,CASSLSGRGPGYGYTF,TGTGCCAGCAGTTTATCCGGCAGGGGGCCGGGCTATGGCTACACCTTC